The rows below give T cell receptor beta chains drawn from one sample of a study of cytomegalovirus exposure and HLA in healthy donors. Profiled with immunoSEQ multiplex PCR; TCRdb holds only in-frame clones, not every one. The sample comprises about 180,000 clones, around 80% of which are singletons, and 1.4% rests with the top ten. The specimen was PBMCs. These receptor sequences come from a man younger than 35 in good health and CMV-seronegative. The CDR3 runs from the conserved cysteine through the conserved F or W. The D gene is left open where the match is weak. Not all rows give a size; the values are once, few, many and, for expanded clones, a class.

few	TRBV5-1	TRBJ2-3	TRBD1	TGCGCCAGCAGCTTGGGCGTGGGGACAGGAAACACAGATACGCAGTATTTT	CASSLGVGTGNTDTQYF
once	TRBV6-1	TRBJ2-5	.	TGTGCCAGCAGAGGAGCCTCAAAAGAGACCCAGTACTTC	CASRGASKETQYF
.	TRBV11-2	TRBJ2-5	TRBD1	TGTGCCAGCAGCCAGGGACAGGTGGAGACCCAGTACTTC	CASSQGQVETQYF
.	TRBV5-1	TRBJ2-1	TRBD2	TGCGCCAGCAGCCCGGGAGGGGGCGGGAGGGCCCGAAATGAGCAGTTCTTC	CASSPGGGGRARNEQFF
.	TRBV11-2	TRBJ2-7	TRBD2	TGTGCCAGCAGCCCGAATAGCGGGGAAGTAACCTACGAGCAGTACTTC	CASSPNSGEVTYEQYF
.	TRBV5-1	TRBJ2-5	TRBD2	TGCGCCAGCAGCCGTACCCAGCGGGGGGAAGAGACCCAGTACTTC	CASSRTQRGEETQYF
.	TRBV6-1	TRBJ2-1	.	TGTGCCAGCAGTGAACGAAGGACGGGATGGTCGGACAATGAGCAGTTCTTC	CASSERRTGWSDNEQFF
.	TRBV27	TRBJ1-6	.	TGTGCCAGCAGTTTTGCAGGGGTAAAGTCACCCCTCCACTTT	CASSFAGVKSPLHF
.	TRBV7-6	TRBJ1-1	.	TGTGCCAGCAGCGAGGCCTCCGGGGAGAACACTGAAGCTTTCTTT	CASSEASGENTEAFF
.	TRBV5-1	TRBJ2-7	.	TGCGCCAGCAGCTTGGTAGCAGACCCAAGGACCTACGAGCAGTACTTC	CASSLVADPRTYEQYF
.	TRBV30	TRBJ2-3	.	TGTGCCTGGAGCCTCTCAGGGGTTCGAGCAGATACGCAGTATTTT	CAWSLSGVRADTQYF
.	TRBV6-5	TRBJ1-3	TRBD1	TGTGCCAGCAGGACCGACAGGGGGCTAGGAAACACCATATATTTT	CASRTDRGLGNTIYF
few	TRBV5-4	TRBJ1-2	.	TGTGCCAGCAGCTTAAACAGGCACTATGGCTACACCTTC	CASSLNRHYGYTF
.	TRBV27	TRBJ1-2	TRBD1	TGTGCCAGCAGTCCCCGGGACAGTCTTCGGGATGGCTACACCTTC	CASSPRDSLRDGYTF
.	TRBV11-2	TRBJ1-1	.	TGTGCCAGCAGTCCCGTCGGGAGGGAGAACACTGAAGCTTTCTTT	CASSPVGRENTEAFF
.	TRBV19	TRBJ1-2	.	TGTGCCAGTACCCCTAACGGGGGGGAACGGCTCTATGGCTACACCTTC	CASTPNGGERLYGYTF
.	TRBV14	TRBJ1-1	.	TGTGCCAGCAGCCAACACAGGAACACTGAAGCTTTCTTT	CASSQHRNTEAFF
few	TRBV25-1	TRBJ1-5	.	TGTGCCAGCAGTGACCTAGGTGGTGGAGATCAGCCCCAGCATTTT	CASSDLGGGDQPQHF
.	TRBV25-1	TRBJ1-1	.	TGTGCCAGCAGTGAATGGGGCCGGACTCTGGAGGGGAACACTGAAGCTTTCTTT	CASSEWGRTLEGNTEAFF
.	TRBV9	TRBJ1-2	TRBD1	TGTGCCAGCAGCGTGGACAGGGGCTATGGCTACACCTTC	CASSVDRGYGYTF
.	TRBV7-2	TRBJ2-5	.	TGTGCCAGCAGCTTAGACGGTGGAGAGACCCAGTACTTC	CASSLDGGETQYF
.	TRBV15	TRBJ2-1	.	TGTGCCACCAGCAGAGTCGCGTGGGCACGGGGCAATGAGCAGTTCTTC	CATSRVAWARGNEQFF
.	TRBV7-3	TRBJ1-3	TRBD1	TGTGCCAGCAGCTTGGACAGGGTAGGAAACACCATATATTTT	CASSLDRVGNTIYF
.	TRBV11-2	TRBJ1-2	.	TGTGCCAGCAGCTTAGTACAGGGATGGTCTGGCTACACCTTC	CASSLVQGWSGYTF
.	TRBV7-6	TRBJ2-2	TRBD1	TGTGCCAGCAGCCTAGGGACAGCTAACACCGGGGAGCTGTTTTTT	CASSLGTANTGELFF
.	TRBV27	TRBJ2-1	TRBD2	TGTGCCAGCAGTCCAAAAGCGGGGGGACGAAACAATGAGCAGTTCTTC	CASSPKAGGRNNEQFF
few	TRBV2	TRBJ1-4	.	TGTGCCAGCAGTGAAAGGAGAGGTGAAAAACTGTTTTTT	CASSERRGEKLFF
.	TRBV28	TRBJ1-5	.	TGTGCCAGCAGTTTGGGGGGGGCGGATAGCAATCAGCCCCAGCATTTT	CASSLGGADSNQPQHF
.	TRBV18	TRBJ1-5	TRBD1	TGTGCCAGCTCACCAGATTTCTATGGCAGGGGGAATCAGCCCCAGCATTTT	CASSPDFYGRGNQPQHF
.	TRBV15	TRBJ2-1	TRBD2	TGTGCCACCAGCGAATCCACTAGCGGGGGGGCCGATGAGCAGTTCTTC	CATSESTSGGADEQFF
.	TRBV6-6	TRBJ1-5	TRBD1	TGTGCCAGCAAGAGCGGACAGGGGGCTAGCAATCAGCCCCAGCATTTT	CASKSGQGASNQPQHF
.	TRBV2	TRBJ2-5	TRBD2	TGTGCCAGCAGTGAAGGTCGGACTAGCGGGTACCAAGAGACCCAGTACTTC	CASSEGRTSGYQETQYF
.	TRBV14	TRBJ1-2	TRBD1	TGTGCCAGCAGCCTCGCACGAATTGGGACAGACTATGGCTACACCTTC	CASSLARIGTDYGYTF
.	TRBV7-9	TRBJ2-5	TRBD2	TGTGCCAGCAGCTTCGTCAGCGGGGGGACGGAGACCCAGTACTTC	CASSFVSGGTETQYF
.	TRBV30	TRBJ1-2	TRBD1	TGTGCCTGGAGTAACAGGGGATGGGGGGGCTACACCTTC	CAWSNRGWGGYTF
.	TRBV10-3	TRBJ2-7	.	TGTGCCATCATTTCACGGACAGAATACTACGAGCAGTACTTC	CAIISRTEYYEQYF
.	TRBV6-5	TRBJ2-2	.	TGTGCCAGCAGTCAGGGTCGGCGAACCGGGGAGCTGTTTTTT	CASSQGRRTGELFF
once	TRBV18	TRBJ2-7	TRBD2	TGTGCCAGCTCACCCGTCGCGGGAGTGTCTTACGAGCAGTACTTC	CASSPVAGVSYEQYF
.	TRBV19	TRBJ1-1	.	TGTGCCAGTACCCCCCACAGGGTAGAGAACACTGAAGCTTTCTTT	CASTPHRVENTEAFF
few	TRBV5-4	TRBJ2-3	TRBD1	TGTGCCAGCAGCCCGTGGGACAGGGGAGGGGATACGCAGTATTTT	CASSPWDRGGDTQYF
.	TRBV7-2	TRBJ2-5	TRBD2	TGTGCCAGCAGCAGGACTAGCGGGGAGGCTATGCAGTACTTC	CASSRTSGEAMQYF
.	TRBV30	TRBJ2-5	TRBD2	TGTGCCTGGAGTGTCGGACTAGCGGGAGGGCCAGAGACCCAGTACTTC	CAWSVGLAGGPETQYF
.	TRBV30	TRBJ1-2	.	TGTGCCTGGAGTGAAGACAGAGTCTATGGCTACACCTTC	CAWSEDRVYGYTF
.	TRBV13	TRBJ2-7	.	TGTGCCAGCAGCCCCTACGACGGAGCCTACGAGCAGTACTTC	CASSPYDGAYEQYF
.	TRBV10-3	TRBJ1-1	TRBD1	TGTGCCATCAGTGAAACAGGGGGTACTGAAGCTTTCTTT	CAISETGGTEAFF
.	TRBV18	TRBJ2-4	TRBD2	TGTGCCAGCTCACCTCCCGCGGGACTAGCGAGAAACATTCAGTACTTC	CASSPPAGLARNIQYF
.	TRBV6-5	TRBJ2-7	.	TGTGCCAGCAGTTCTACAGGAGTGCACTCCTACGAGCAGTACTTC	CASSSTGVHSYEQYF
.	TRBV2	TRBJ1-2	.	TGTGCCAGCGGTTTTGGTCTTAACAGACAATATGGCTACACCTTC	CASGFGLNRQYGYTF
.	TRBV19	TRBJ2-1	TRBD1	TGTGCCAGCAAGCCCAGGGACAGGGGGAATGAGCAGTTCTTC	CASKPRDRGNEQFF
few	TRBV7-2	TRBJ2-1	TRBD1	TGTGCCAGCAGCCTGGGACAGAATAATGAGCAGTTCTTC	CASSLGQNNEQFF
.	TRBV19	TRBJ1-2	TRBD1	TGTGCCAGTAGTCCTGTCGGGGACAGAGATGATGGCTACACCTTC	CASSPVGDRDDGYTF
.	TRBV27	TRBJ1-5	TRBD1	TGTGCCAGCAGTTTTGGCTCAGGGGGACAGCCCCAGCATTTT	CASSFGSGGQPQHF